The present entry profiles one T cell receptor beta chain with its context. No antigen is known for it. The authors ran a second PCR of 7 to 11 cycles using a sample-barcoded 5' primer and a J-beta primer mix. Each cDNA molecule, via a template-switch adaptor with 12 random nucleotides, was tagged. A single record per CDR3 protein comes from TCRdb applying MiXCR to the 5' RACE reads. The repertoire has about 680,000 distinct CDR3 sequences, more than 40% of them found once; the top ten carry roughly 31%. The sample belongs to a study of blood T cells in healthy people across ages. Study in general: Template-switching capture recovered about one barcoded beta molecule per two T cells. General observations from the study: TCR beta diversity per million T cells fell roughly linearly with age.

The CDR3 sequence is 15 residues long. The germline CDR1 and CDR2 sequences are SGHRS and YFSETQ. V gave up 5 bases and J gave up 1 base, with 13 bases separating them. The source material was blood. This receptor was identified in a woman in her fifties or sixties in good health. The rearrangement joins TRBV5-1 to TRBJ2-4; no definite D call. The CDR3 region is CASSLVAEAKNIQYF. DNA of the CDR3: TGCGCCAGCAGTTTAGTCGCTGAGGCCAAAAACATTCAGTACTTC.